This T cell receptor (beta chain) came from a study of siplizumab effects on memory and regulatory T cells. Where three donor pairs were concerned, the unstimulated naive, memory, effector memory and TEMRA subsets underwent sequencing. For every sample, 75,000 to 100,000 TCR templates were assayed. Clones were read by immunoSEQ multiplex PCR, and TCRdb kept only the in-frame ones, dropping some. The data show some 62,000 clones, 79% seen once. Looked up from germline, CDR1 is SGDLS and CDR2 is YYNGEE. V shed 6 bases, J shed 6 bases, and the junction held 13 bases outside the gene matches. The CDR3 consists of 15 residues.

This rearrangement joins TRBV9 to TRBJ1-2; 8 positions agree with TRBD1. Material: memory CD4+ T cells sorted from blood. The clonotype originates from a human donor in good health. In DNA, the CDR3 is TGTGCCAGCACCCCCAATCTCAGGGGGCTAGATGGCTACACCTTC. This codes for CASTPNLRGLDGYTF.